This TCR beta chain was found in a study of regulatory T cells in long-lasting Graves disease. This clonotype occurred many times. The time point here: newly diagnosed GD, antithyroid drugs for less than 3 months. From PBMCs, RNA was extracted and then used to make the TCR library. Combining iRepertoire HTBI primers with Arm-PCR of CDR3 regions, the authors built TCR beta libraries. TCRdb re-called the multiplex PCR reads with MiXCR, one entry per CDR3 protein. The table lists hundreds of thousands of distinct CDR3 sequences, about 16% of them singletons. Germline CDR1 reads MDHEN; CDR2 reads SYDVKM. The V segment lost 7 bases and the J segment 5 bases; nucleotides outside the gene matches: 8. There are 14 residues in the CDR3. These data were also reused for a study on T cells in Graves' hyperthyroidism and ophthalmopathy.

The rearrangement uses TRBV28 and TRBJ2-7, with 10 bases that match TRBD1. The sample consisted of peripheral blood mononuclear cells (PBMCs), taken at new diagnosis, from a patient treated with antithyroid drugs. The clonotype comes from a woman aged 40 to 65 with Graves disease. The CDR3 coding sequence is TGTGCCAGCATGGGACAGGGGATCGTCGACGAGCAGTACTTC. Its translation is CASMGQGIVDEQYF.